The entry below describes one TCR beta chain. Antigen specificity is unknown. The validation cohort, a group of around 120 subjects, included the donors and was separate from the approximately 670-subject first cohort. This record comes from a study of cytomegalovirus exposure and HLA in healthy donors. Whole-study context: The 500 to 750 first-cohort repertoires and the 120 or so validation repertoires shared the same platform, a later analysis reported.

Some clones are missing from TCRdb's copy, which holds only in-frame ones; the method was immunoSEQ multiplex PCR. The table records about 130,000 clones, around 80% of them present only once. Study results and limitations: Cytomegalovirus-associated TCR beta chains were listed, numbering roughly 150.

This CDR3 has 15 residues. The V gene lost 4 bases and the J gene lost 4 bases, with 16 bases spanning the gap. Germline V gives CDR1 LNHNV, CDR2 YYDKDF (reference sequence). Material: PBMCs. The TCR originated in a man in his thirties or forties in good health and CMV-seropositive. The chain couples TRBV15 to TRBJ1-2; D might be TRBD1 (5 bases). In DNA form, the CDR3 reads TGTGCCACCAGCACCCGAAGACAGTTCACCTATGGCTACACCTTC. This translates into CATSTRRQFTYGYTF. Full variable domain (remainder filled in from reference TRBV15 and TRBJ1-2): DAMVIQNPRYQVTQFGKPVTLSCSQTLNHNVMYWYQQKSSQAPKLLFHYYDKDFNNEADTPDNFQSRRPNTSFCFLDIRSPGLGDTAMYLCATSTRRQFTYGYTFGSGTRLTVV.